What follows describes a single T cell receptor beta chain. Its antigen is still unknown. Repertoires were generated with immunoSEQ multiplex PCR, while TCRdb's copy carries only in-frame clones and drops some. The data show around 61,000 clones, approximately 85% seen once. This specimen belongs to a study of T cell responses to AZD1222 COVID-19 vaccine. Study summary: Timing groups of about 4 and about 12 weeks for second doses were pooled.

This CDR3 comprises 12 residues. V lost 2 bases and J 12 bases, leaving 11 bases between the germline ends. Germline CDR1 is SGHAT and CDR2 is FQNNGV. Regarding the study as a whole: A mostly white British donor set with more females was recruited, and clonal diversity was possibly underestimated. Within unmutated variant regions lay the reported targets of nearly half of spike-specific TCRs.

This chain uses TRBV11-2 with TRBJ2-1; no firm D call. Sequencing was performed on peripheral blood, taken on day 0 of AZD1222 vaccination. The clonotype comes from an adult in good health. CDR3 protein: CASSLQRQRQFF. CDR3 nucleotides: TGTGCCAGCAGCTTACAAAGGCAGAGGCAGTTCTTC.